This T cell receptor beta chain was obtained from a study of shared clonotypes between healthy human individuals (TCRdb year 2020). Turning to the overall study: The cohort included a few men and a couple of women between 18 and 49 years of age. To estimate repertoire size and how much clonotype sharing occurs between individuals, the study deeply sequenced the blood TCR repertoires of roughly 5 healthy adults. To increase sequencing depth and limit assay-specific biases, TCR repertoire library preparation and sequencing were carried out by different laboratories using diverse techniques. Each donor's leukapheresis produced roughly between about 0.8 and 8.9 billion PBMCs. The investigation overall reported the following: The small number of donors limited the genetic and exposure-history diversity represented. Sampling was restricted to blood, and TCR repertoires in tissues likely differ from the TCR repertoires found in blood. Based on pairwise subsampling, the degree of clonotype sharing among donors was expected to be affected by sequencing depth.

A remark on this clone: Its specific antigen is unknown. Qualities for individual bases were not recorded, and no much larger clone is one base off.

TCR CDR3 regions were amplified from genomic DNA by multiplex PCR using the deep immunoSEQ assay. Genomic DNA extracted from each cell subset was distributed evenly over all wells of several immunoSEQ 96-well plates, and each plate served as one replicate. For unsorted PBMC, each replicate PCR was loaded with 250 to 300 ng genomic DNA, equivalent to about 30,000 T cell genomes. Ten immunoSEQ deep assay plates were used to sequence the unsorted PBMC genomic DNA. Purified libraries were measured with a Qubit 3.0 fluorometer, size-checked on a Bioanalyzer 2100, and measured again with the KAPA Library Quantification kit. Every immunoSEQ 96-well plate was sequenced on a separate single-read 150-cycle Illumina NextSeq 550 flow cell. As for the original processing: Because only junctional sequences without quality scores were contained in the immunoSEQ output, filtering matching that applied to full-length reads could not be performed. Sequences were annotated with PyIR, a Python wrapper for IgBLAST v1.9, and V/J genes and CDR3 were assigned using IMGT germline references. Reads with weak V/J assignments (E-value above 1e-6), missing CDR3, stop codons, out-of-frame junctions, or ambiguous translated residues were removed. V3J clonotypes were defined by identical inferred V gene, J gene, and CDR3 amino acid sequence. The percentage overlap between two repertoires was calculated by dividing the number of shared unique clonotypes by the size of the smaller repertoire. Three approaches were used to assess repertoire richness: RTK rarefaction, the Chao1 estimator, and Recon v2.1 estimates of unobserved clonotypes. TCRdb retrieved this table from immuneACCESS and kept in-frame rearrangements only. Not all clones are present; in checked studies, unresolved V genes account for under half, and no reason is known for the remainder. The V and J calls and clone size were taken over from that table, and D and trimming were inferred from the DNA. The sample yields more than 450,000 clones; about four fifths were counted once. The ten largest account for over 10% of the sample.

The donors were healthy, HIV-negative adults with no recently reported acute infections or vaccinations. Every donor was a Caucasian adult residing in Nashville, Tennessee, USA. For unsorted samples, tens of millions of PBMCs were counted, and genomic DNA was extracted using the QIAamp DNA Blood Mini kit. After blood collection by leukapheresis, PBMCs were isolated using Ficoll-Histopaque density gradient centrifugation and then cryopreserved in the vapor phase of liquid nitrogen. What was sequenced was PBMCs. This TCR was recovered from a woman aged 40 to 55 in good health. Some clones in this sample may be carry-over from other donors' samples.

The DNA reads TGTGCCAGCTCAAGGTACAGTGAAGTTTTTGAGCAGTTCTTC. Its protein is CASSRYSEVFEQFF. The sequence joins TRBV18 to TRBJ2-1; no confident D gene assignment can be made. The germline V gene encodes CDR1 KGHSH and CDR2 LQKENI. V and J lose 5 bases and 9 bases, and a span of 17 bases separates them. From the cysteine through the phenylalanine, the CDR3 covers 14 amino acids. Of all the DNA, just the CDR3 is kept, 42 bases in frame from base 1.